The 30 T cell receptor beta chains below come from one sample, sequenced in a study of T cells after yellow fever vaccination. A single record per CDR3 protein comes from TCRdb applying MiXCR to the 5' RACE reads. This table has about 220,000 distinct CDR3 sequences, around 3.1% appearing once. The input for sequencing was CD4+ T cells sorted from PBMCs, taken 10 days after the yellow fever booster vaccination. The receptor source for this set is a man younger than 30 who received the YFV17D yellow fever vaccine.

This clonotype showed up many times. The V gene is TRBV12-3 or TRBV12-4, the J gene TRBJ1-1; D ambiguous. CDR3 size: 14 residues. V was cut by 0 bases and J by 0 bases, with 5 bases left in between. In DNA, the CDR3 is TGTGCCAGCAGTTTAGCGTCGGTGAACACTGAAGCTTTCTTT. Its translation is CASSLASVNTEAFF.

This clonotype came up a few times. The chain employs TRBV7-2 and TRBJ2-7; 10 bases map to TRBD2. The germline V gene has CDR1 SGHTA and CDR2 FQGNSA. V shed 4 bases and J 0 bases; nucleotides not matched to a gene: 3. The CDR3 has 15 residues. CDR3 sequence (DNA): TGTGCCAGCAGCTATAGCGGGGGGCGCTCCTACGAGCAGTACTTC. It yields the protein CASSYSGGRSYEQYF.

In its sample, this clonotype was seen a few times. The chain uses TRBV18 and TRBJ1-5, with 9 bases identical to TRBD1. Germline loops: CDR1 KGHSH, CDR2 LQKENI. The length of the CDR3 is 15 residues. Trimming took 6 bases from V and 6 from J; bases not matched to a gene: 9. CDR3 region: CASSQTGGLGQPQHF. In DNA form, the CDR3 reads TGTGCCAGCTCCCAAACAGGGGGCCTTGGTCAGCCCCAGCATTTT.

This clonotype has a handful of counts. The chain joins TRBV7-9 to TRBJ2-2, with D maybe TRBD2 (5 bases). This CDR3 has 15 residues. Trimming took off 2 bases at V and 6 bases at J, with 13 bases between the two ends. Germline loops: CDR1 SEHNR, CDR2 FQNEAQ (reference sequence). For the CDR3, the DNA is TGTGCCAGCAGCTTAAGGGCTAGCACGTCCGGGGAGCTGTTTTTT. Encoded protein: CASSLRASTSGELFF.

At least ten counts were recorded for this clonotype. The chain is built from TRBV20-1 and TRBJ2-4; tentatively, D is TRBD1 (6 bases). This CDR3 is 17 amino acids long. CDR1 DFQATT and CDR2 SNEGSKA come from the germline V gene (reference sequence). Trimming left V 2 bases short and J 5 bases short, with 22 bases between. The CDR3 sequence is CSARSSPGGALQNIQYF. The CDR3 DNA reads TGCAGTGCTAGATCCTCACCTGGGGGCGCGTTACAAAACATTCAGTACTTC.

This clonotype has a handful of counts. This sequence joins TRBV6-2 or TRBV6-3 and TRBJ1-5; 7 bases agree with TRBD1. This CDR3 is built from 17 residues. V shed 2 bases and J 0 bases; nucleotides not matched to a gene: 7. Germline-derived CDR1 and CDR2 are MNHEY and SVGEGT. Here the CDR3 reads CASSYRTGEYSNQPQHF. The CDR3 DNA is TGTGCCAGCAGTTACAGGACAGGAGAATATAGCAATCAGCCCCAGCATTTT.

This clonotype has more than one count but fewer than ten. The chain uses TRBV29-1 and TRBJ2-3; a possible D gene is TRBD2 (5 bases). This CDR3 has 12 amino acids. In germline, CDR1 is SQVTM, CDR2 ANQGSEA. The V end lost 3 bases, the J end lost 5 bases, and 9 bases lay between the germline ends. Here the CDR3 reads CSVESSGDTQYF. The CDR3 DNA is TGCAGCGTTGAGAGCAGCGGAGATACGCAGTATTTT.

This chain joins TRBV27 and TRBJ1-1; 7 bases map to TRBD1. The length of the CDR3 is 12 residues. Germline V gives CDR1 MNHEY, CDR2 SMNVEV (reference sequence). Trimming at V came to 6 bases and at J to 7 bases, leaving 5 bases not matched to a gene. This CDR3 is CASRNRGLEAFF. The CDR3 DNA follows: TGTGCCAGCAGAAACAGGGGTCTTGAAGCTTTCTTT.

This clonotype has a count of ten or more. The rearrangement links TRBV5-1 to TRBJ2-7; no firm D call. Germline CDR1 is SGHRS and CDR2 is YFSETQ. The CDR3 loop spans 13 amino acids. V gave up 1 base and J gave up 2 bases, with 7 bases separating them. The CDR3 sequence: CASSLWPAYEQYV. In DNA form, the CDR3 reads TGCGCCAGCAGCTTGTGGCCTGCCTACGAGCAGTACGTC.

The chain combines TRBV2 with TRBJ1-1; D gene ambiguous. Germline values: CDR1 SNHLY, CDR2 FYNNEI. The CDR3 sequence is 15 residues long. Trimming cost V 6 bases and J 1 base, with 15 bases left between them. The CDR3 region has the DNA TGTGCCAGCAGCCAGACACTTACCGGGAACACTGAAGCTTTCTTT. It is translated as CASSQTLTGNTEAFF.

In this sample, this clonotype turned up many times. This chain joins TRBV5-4 and TRBJ1-1, with D tentatively TRBD1 (6 bases). Germline-derived CDR1 and CDR2 are SGHNT and YYREEE (reference sequence). Trimming stripped 4 bases from V and 5 bases from J, with 21 bases between. This CDR3 has 16 amino acids. The CDR3 DNA reads as TGTGCCAGCAGCCGTCCTTTTTTAAAACAGGGTACTGAAGCTTTCTTT. This encodes CASSRPFLKQGTEAFF. Drawing the rest from reference TRBV5-4 and TRBJ1-1, the complete variable domain is ETGVTQSPTHLIKTRGQQVTLRCSSQSGHNTVSWYQQALGQGPQFIFQYYREEENGRGNFPPRFSGLQFPNYSSELNVNALELDDSALYLCASSRPFLKQGTEAFFGQGTRLTVV.

V gene TRBV9 combines with J gene TRBJ2-2; no clear D gene. The CDR3 length is 14 residues. Germline-derived CDR1 and CDR2 are SGDLS and YYNGEE. Between the trimmed V and J ends, which lost 1 base and 5 bases, there was a span of 9 bases. CDR3 bases: TGTGCCAGCAGCGTAAGGTCGGAGACCGGGGAGCTGTTTTTT. Translated: CASSVRSETGELFF. Full variable domain (remainder filled in from reference TRBV9 and TRBJ2-2): DSGVTQTPKHLITATGQRVTLRCSPRSGDLSVYWYQQSLDQGLQFLIQYYNGEERAKGNILERFSAQQFPDLHSELNLSSLELGDSALYFCASSVRSETGELFFGEGSRLTVL.

This clonotype was counted a few times. This chain uses TRBV7-2 with TRBJ2-7; TRBD1 matches 10 bases. V trimming: 6 bases; J trimming: 4 bases; junction bases outside the gene matches: 6. The CDR3 has 14 amino acids. From germline, CDR1 is SGHTA and CDR2 FQGNSA. The CDR3 is CASREPGQGYEQYF. As DNA, the CDR3 is TGTGCCAGCAGGGAGCCGGGACAGGGGTACGAGCAGTACTTC.

The V gene is TRBV18, the J gene TRBJ2-1; D is possibly TRBD2 (5 bases). V shed 2 bases and J shed 2 bases, with 7 bases lying between them. The CDR3 is 14 amino acids. CDR1 and CDR2 (germline): KGHSH, LQKENI. CDR3 region: CASSPVSAYNEQFF. The CDR3 bases are TGTGCCAGCTCACCAGTTAGCGCCTACAATGAGCAGTTCTTC.

This clonotype has at least ten counts. The V gene is TRBV4-3, the J gene TRBJ2-1, with 8 bases fitting TRBD2. The CDR3 runs 18 residues. Losses at the gene ends were 0 bases for V and 2 bases for J; bases not matched to a gene: 9. The V gene's germline CDR1 is LGHNA and CDR2 YSLEER. The CDR3: CASSQDLLSSGAYNEQFF. The CDR3 DNA reads as TGCGCCAGCAGCCAAGATTTATTGAGTAGCGGGGCCTACAATGAGCAGTTCTTC.

This clonotype was recorded many times. The gene calls are TRBV7-9 and TRBJ1-6, with D maybe TRBD1 (5 bases). V lost 3 bases and J lost 7, with 10 bases in between. This CDR3 contains 14 residues. From germline, CDR1 is SEHNR and CDR2 FQNEAQ (reference sequence). The CDR3 DNA is TGTGCCAGCAGCTTTCCAGGGTGGAATTCACCCCTCCACTTT. This sequence encodes CASSFPGWNSPLHF.

This clonotype was observed a handful of times. The CDR3 sequence is CASQLDRNEKLFF. For the CDR3, the DNA is TGTGCCAGCCAATTGGACCGGAATGAAAAACTGTTTTTT. The chain couples TRBV11-2 to TRBJ1-4; D not resolved. The germline CDR1 and CDR2 sequences are SGHAT and FQNNGV. The CDR3 runs to 13 residues. V dropped 8 bases and J dropped 5 bases, with 12 bases sitting between them.

The rearrangement links TRBV5-5 to TRBJ1-5; the D is unclear. The CDR3 has 14 residues. Trimming stripped 5 bases from V and 0 bases from J, with 9 bases between. Germline CDR1 is SGHKS and CDR2 is YYEKEE (reference sequence). The CDR3: CASSLTYSNQPQHF. Here the CDR3 DNA reads TGTGCCAGCAGTTTGACCTATAGCAATCAGCCCCAGCATTTT.

This clonotype occurred many times. This chain joins TRBV28 and TRBJ1-1; 7 bases are a match to TRBD1. CDR3 length equals 12 residues. With 7 bases clipped from V and 2 bases from J, the junction kept 1 base outside the gene matches. Germline CDR1 MDHEN, CDR2 SYDVKM. The CDR3 region is CASKGGNTEAFF. CDR3 in DNA: TGTGCCAGCAAAGGGGGCAACACTGAAGCTTTCTTT.

The sample holds many counts of this clonotype. This chain links TRBV28 with TRBJ2-3, with D uncertain. Trimming pared 1 base from V and 13 bases from J, leaving 18 bases between. Germline values: CDR1 MDHEN, CDR2 SYDVKM. This CDR3 is 14 amino acids long. The CDR3 nucleotides are TGTGCCAGCAGTTTATACCGGACGGCCGCAGAAAAGTATTTT. As protein: CASSLYRTAAEKYF. The complete variable domain, with remaining parts taken from reference TRBV28 and TRBJ2-3, reads DVKVTQSSRYLVKRTGEKVFLECVQDMDHENMFWYRQDPGLGLRLIYFSYDVKMKEKGDIPEGYSVSREKKERFSLILESASTNQTSMYLCASSLYRTAAEKYFGPGTRLTVL.

This clonotype showed up many times. V is TRBV12-3 or TRBV12-4 and J is TRBJ2-3; a weak D match, TRBD2 (6 bases). Trimming removed 2 bases from V and 6 bases from J, with 12 bases in between. The CDR3 spans 14 residues. The CDR3 loop is CASSLPRGSDTQYF. The DNA for the CDR3 is TGTGCCAGCAGTTTACCCCGGGGGTCCGATACGCAGTATTTT.

This clonotype was detected ten times or more. V gene TRBV27 combines with J gene TRBJ2-4; 8 bases are shared with TRBD1. The CDR3 is 13 amino acids. In germline, CDR1 is MNHEY, CDR2 SMNVEV (reference sequence). V gave up 6 bases and J gave up 6 bases; unmatched junction bases: 4. The CDR3 spells CASSRDRRNIQYF. CDR3 DNA: TGTGCCAGCAGCCGGGACAGGAGAAACATTCAGTACTTC.

This clonotype was seen repeatedly, ten times or more. The gene calls are TRBV7-9 and TRBJ2-5, with 8 bases identical to TRBD2. Germline V CDR1 and CDR2: SEHNR, FQNEAQ (reference sequence). CDR3 size: 15 residues. V lost 3 bases to trimming and J lost 2 bases; unmatched junction nucleotides: 5. The CDR3 coding sequence is TGTGCCAGCAGCTTCTTACTAGCGGCTCAAGAGACCCAGTACTTC. Translation: CASSFLLAAQETQYF.

This clonotype has a count of ten or more. The chain employs TRBV29-1 and TRBJ2-7; 14 bases are shared with TRBD2. Germline trimming cut 6 bases from V and 4 bases from J; bases unmatched to any gene: 2. CDR1 SQVTM and CDR2 ANQGSEA come from the germline V gene. The CDR3 spans 13 residues. The CDR3 loop is CSVGTSGGYEQYF. In DNA, the CDR3 is TGCAGCGTGGGGACTAGCGGGGGTTACGAGCAGTACTTC.

This chain joins TRBV6-2 or TRBV6-3 and TRBJ2-1; 7 bases line up with TRBD2. Germline V gene lookup returns CDR1 MNHEY and CDR2 SVGEGT. CDR3 length: 16 amino acids. V was clipped by 2 bases and J by 5 bases; unmatched bases: 9. Here the CDR3 reads CASSYPSGGTNNEQFF. In nucleotides, the CDR3 is TGTGCCAGCAGTTACCCCTCCGGGGGGACCAACAATGAGCAGTTCTTC.

This clonotype was observed many times. The V call is TRBV10-3, the J call TRBJ1-2; 7 bases map to TRBD1. This CDR3 is 13 amino acids long. With 4 bases clipped from V and 3 bases from J, the junction kept 2 bases outside the gene matches. Per the germline V gene, CDR1 is ENHRY and CDR2 is SYGVKD. This chain's CDR3 is CAISVGQDYGYTF. CDR3 bases: TGTGCCATCAGTGTCGGACAGGACTATGGCTACACCTTC.

This clonotype was seen a handful of times. V is TRBV11-1 and J is TRBJ2-1; 13 bases align to TRBD2. Losses at the gene ends were 5 bases for V and 6 bases for J; bases not matched to a gene: 7. Germline loops: CDR1 SGHAT, CDR2 FQDESV (reference sequence). CDR3 length: 16 amino acids. CDR3 DNA sequence: TGTGCCAGCAGCCGCGGGACTAGCGGGGCCCTCAATGAGCAGTTCTTC. It is translated as CASSRGTSGALNEQFF. Based on the CDR3 plus reference TRBV11-1 and TRBJ2-1, the full variable domain is EAEVAQSPRYKITEKSQAVAFWCDPISGHATLYWYRQILGQGPELLVQFQDESVVDDSQLPKDRFSAERLKGVDSTLKIQPAELGDSAMYLCASSRGTSGALNEQFFGPGTRLTVL.

CDR3 coding DNA: TGTGCCAGCAGCGCAAACCAGGGGGCAGGGGAGACCCAGTACTTC. Amino acid sequence: CASSANQGAGETQYF. The rearrangement joins TRBV7-9 to TRBJ2-5, with 8 bases matching TRBD1. The CDR3 extends over 15 amino acids. Germline lookup yields CDR1 SEHNR and CDR2 FQNEAQ (reference sequence). With V trimmed by 5 bases and J by 5 bases, 10 bases remained unmatched.

This clonotype occurred a few times. This chain joins TRBV25-1 and TRBJ2-1; 8 bases align to TRBD2. CDR3 size: 16 residues. CDR1 is MGHDK and CDR2 is SYGVNS in the germline V gene. Germline trimming cut 6 bases from V and 0 bases from J; bases unmatched to any gene: 7. In DNA form, the CDR3 reads TGTGCCAGCAGCCGCGGGGGGAGTGGCTCCTACAATGAGCAGTTCTTC. Its translation: CASSRGGSGSYNEQFF.

This CDR3 reads CASRRGLAGGSSYNEQFF. CDR3 in DNA: TGTGCCAGCAGGAGGGGACTAGCGGGGGGGAGCTCCTACAATGAGCAGTTCTTC. This chain links TRBV6-5 with TRBJ2-1, with 16 bases identical to TRBD2. Per the germline V gene, CDR1 is MNHEY and CDR2 is SVGAGI. The V and J ends lost 6 bases and 0 bases, in that order; junction bases with no gene match: 5. CDR3 size: 18 residues.